The 4 T cell receptor beta chains below come from one sample, sequenced in a study of blood T cell repertoires in COVID-19. The method was immunoSEQ multiplex PCR; TCRdb's version includes in-frame clones alone and lacks a portion of them. Of roughly 70,000 clones in the sample, roughly four fifths were seen once. Sequencing was carried out using peripheral blood. Source of these receptors: a man between 65 and 85 years old with acute or convalescent COVID-19.

V usage is TRBV19 and J usage is TRBJ1-5; 8 nucleotides align to TRBD1. In germline, CDR1 is LNHDA, CDR2 SQIVND (reference sequence). This CDR3 is 16 amino acids long. Germline trimming cut 3 bases from V and 5 bases from J; bases unmatched to any gene: 9. CDR3 nucleotides: TGTGCCAGTAGTATTGTGAGACAGGGGAGGGATCAGCCCCAGCATTTT. Translating gives CASSIVRQGRDQPQHF.

This sequence joins TRBV28 and TRBJ2-7; D might be TRBD1 (6 bases). This CDR3 spans 11 amino acids. Trimming cost V 10 bases and J 10 bases, with 17 bases left between them. Germline-derived CDR1 and CDR2 are MDHEN and SYDVKM. The CDR3 DNA is TGTGCCACCCTACAGGGAAAATCTCAGTACTTC. Translating it yields CATLQGKSQYF.

The V and J genes are TRBV5-6 and TRBJ2-5, with 8 bases identical to TRBD2. Germline V gives CDR1 SGHDT, CDR2 YYEEEE. With V trimmed by 4 bases and J by 4 bases, 21 bases remained unmatched. This CDR3 region has 19 residues. CDR3 nucleotides: TGTGCCAGCAGCAGCTTAAGGGCCTCTCCGGGAGGGGGGGGAGAGACCCAGTACTTC. Its translation: CASSSLRASPGGGGETQYF. Full variable domain (missing parts from reference TRBV5-6 and TRBJ2-5): DAGVTQSPTHLIKTRGQQVTLRCSPKSGHDTVSWYQQALGQGPQFIFQYYEEEERQRGNFPDRFSGHQFPNYSSELNVNALLLGDSALYLCASSSLRASPGGGGETQYFGPGTRLLVL.

This clone was seen only once. This chain links TRBV7-2 with TRBJ1-4; TRBD1 matches 7 bases. The CDR3 spans 15 residues. Germline loops: CDR1 SGHTA, CDR2 FQGNSA. Germline trimming cut 5 bases from V and 8 bases from J; bases unmatched to any gene: 11. CDR3 region: CASSHQTGWGEKLFF. The CDR3 region has the DNA TGTGCCAGCAGCCACCAGACAGGGTGGGGGGAAAAACTGTTTTTT.